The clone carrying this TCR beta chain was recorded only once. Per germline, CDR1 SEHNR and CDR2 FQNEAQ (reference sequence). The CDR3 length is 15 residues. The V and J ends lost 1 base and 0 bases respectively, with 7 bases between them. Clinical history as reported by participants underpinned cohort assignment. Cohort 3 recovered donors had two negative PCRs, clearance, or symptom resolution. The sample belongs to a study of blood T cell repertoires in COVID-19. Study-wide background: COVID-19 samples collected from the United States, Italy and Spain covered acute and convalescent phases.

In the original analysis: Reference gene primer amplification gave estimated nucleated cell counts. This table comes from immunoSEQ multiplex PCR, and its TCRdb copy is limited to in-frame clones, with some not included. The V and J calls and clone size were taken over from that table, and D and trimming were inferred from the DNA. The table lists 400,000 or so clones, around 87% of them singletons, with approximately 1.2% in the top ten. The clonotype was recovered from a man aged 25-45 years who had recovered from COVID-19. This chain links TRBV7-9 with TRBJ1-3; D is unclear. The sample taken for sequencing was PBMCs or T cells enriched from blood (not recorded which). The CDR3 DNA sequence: TGTGCCAGCAGCTTAGTTCCGAGCTCTGGAAACACCATATATTTT. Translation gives CASSLVPSSGNTIYF.